This T cell receptor beta chain was sequenced for a study of T cell responses to AZD1222 COVID-19 vaccine. TCRdb's table, derived via immunoSEQ multiplex PCR, lists solely in-frame clones and lacks some. The table includes fewer than 180,000 clones, 94% detected once. The CDR3 covers 14 residues. Germline CDR1 MNHNY, CDR2 SVGAGI (reference sequence). With 5 bases clipped from V and 4 bases from J, the junction kept 7 bases outside the gene matches. The sequence derives from an adult in good health. This chain joins TRBV6-6 and TRBJ1-2; TRBD1 agrees at 7 bases. This specimen was peripheral blood, taken on day 0 of AZD1222 vaccination. The chain's CDR3 is CASSQDRNVYGYTF. The CDR3 bases are TGTGCCAGCAGTCAGGACAGGAACGTCTATGGCTACACCTTC.